Shown below are 30 T cell receptor beta chains from a single sample sequenced in a study of T cell changes during pregnancy in multiple sclerosis. Some clones are missing from TCRdb's copy, which holds only in-frame ones; the method was immunoSEQ multiplex PCR. The sample has about 60,000 clones; more than 85% are singletons. The sample in question was peripheral blood, obtained in the first trimester of pregnancy. These receptors all stem from a female donor with multiple sclerosis, enrolled in a pregnancy study.

This clone has just one count. The chain combines TRBV7-6 with TRBJ1-6, with D perhaps TRBD1 (5 bases). Germline V gene sequence: CDR1 SGHVS, CDR2 FNYEAQ. The CDR3 contains 18 residues. V gave up 3 bases and J gave up 7 bases, with 22 bases separating them. CDR3 nucleotides: TGTGCCAGCAGCTTTGGGGTAGCGGGGCGTACGAGGAATTCACCCCTCCACTTT. Amino acid sequence: CASSFGVAGRTRNSPLHF.

This rearrangement joins TRBV6-1 to TRBJ1-1; a possible D gene is TRBD1 (6 bases). CDR3 size: 13 residues. From germline, CDR1 is MNHNS and CDR2 SASEGT. V dropped 8 bases and J dropped 1 base, with 11 bases sitting between them. As DNA, the CDR3 is TGTGCCAGCCGGGACACCTCGAACACTGAAGCTTTCTTT. The encoded protein is CASRDTSNTEAFF.

The chain carries TRBV9 and TRBJ2-1, with TRBD2 matching over 11 bases. With 4 bases clipped from V and 7 bases from J, the junction kept 7 bases outside the gene matches. Germline V CDR1 and CDR2: SGDLS, YYNGEE. The CDR3 extends over 15 amino acids. CDR3 region: CASSNSGGAFNEQFF. The DNA of the CDR3 is TGTGCCAGCAGCAATAGCGGGGGGGCCTTTAATGAGCAGTTCTTC.

The chain has TRBV6-5 and TRBJ2-7; perhaps TRBD1 as D (6 bases). Trimming removed 2 bases from V and 0 bases from J, with 11 bases in between. This CDR3 region has 15 residues. Germline CDR1 is MNHEY and CDR2 is SVGAGI. The DNA of the CDR3 is TGTGCCAGCAGTTACCAGGGGTCCCCCTCCTACGAGCAGTACTTC. It is translated as CASSYQGSPSYEQYF.

This clone has just one count. The chain joins TRBV6-4 to TRBJ1-1, with TRBD1 identical over 8 bases. This CDR3 is built from 13 residues. Losses at the gene ends were 7 bases for V and 4 bases for J; bases not matched to a gene: 5. Germline CDR1 reads MRHNA; CDR2 reads SNTAGT. Here the CDR3 reads CASKATGATEAFF. The CDR3 DNA reads TGTGCCAGCAAGGCGACAGGGGCCACTGAAGCTTTCTTT.

This chain connects TRBV4-2 to TRBJ1-4, with 7 bases lining up with TRBD1. Germline lookup yields CDR1 LGHNA and CDR2 YNFKEQ. The V gene end was trimmed by 4 bases and the J gene end by 0 bases; junction bases not matched to a gene: 5. The CDR3 has 16 amino acids. The CDR3 nucleotides are TGTGCCAGCAGCCCCGGGACAGCGGCAACTAATGAAAAACTGTTTTTT. Residues: CASSPGTAATNEKLFF.

This clone occurred a few times. This chain uses TRBV7-3 with TRBJ1-1; weak D call: TRBD1 (5 bases). Germline V lookup: CDR1 SGHTA, CDR2 FQGTGA. The CDR3 has 15 amino acids. The V end lost 1 base, the J end lost 1 base, and 10 bases lay between the germline ends. In DNA form, the CDR3 reads TGTGCCAGCAGCTTAAGGGGCAGCCAGAACACTGAAGCTTTCTTT. The encoded protein is CASSLRGSQNTEAFF.

The chain employs TRBV9 and TRBJ2-6; D is unclear. V dropped 2 bases and J dropped 4 bases, with 4 bases sitting between them. CDR1 SGDLS and CDR2 YYNGEE come from the germline V gene. This CDR3 has 13 amino acids. The DNA for the CDR3 is TGTGCCAGCAGCGTCTCCGGGGCCAACGTCCTGACTTTC. It codes for CASSVSGANVLTF.

The chain has TRBV30 and TRBJ2-1, with a tentative D call TRBD1 (5 bases). This CDR3 has 12 amino acids. Germline lookup yields CDR1 GTSNPN and CDR2 SVGIG (reference sequence). The ends were cut back, 2 bases at V and 10 bases at J, with 12 bases in the middle. The CDR3 loop reads CAWSKGVGEQFF. CDR3 nucleotide sequence: TGTGCCTGGAGTAAAGGGGTAGGGGAGCAGTTCTTC.

This clone was detected only once. The gene calls are TRBV19 and TRBJ1-1, with TRBD1 as a possible D gene (5 bases). This CDR3 comprises 17 residues. V was shortened by 4 bases and J by 2 bases, with 20 bases between the two germline ends. Germline loops: CDR1 LNHDA, CDR2 SQIVND (reference sequence). This CDR3 is CASSTPARTRVNTEAFF. In DNA form, the CDR3 reads TGTGCCAGTAGTACGCCCGCCAGGACAAGAGTCAACACTGAAGCTTTCTTT.

This chain links TRBV28 with TRBJ2-2; 10 bases map to TRBD1. Unmatched junction bases numbered 6, after V lost 5 bases and J lost 6 bases. Germline V gene sequence: CDR1 MDHEN, CDR2 SYDVKM. The CDR3 consists of 15 residues. The CDR3 reads CASSPGGQGPGELFF. The CDR3 DNA follows: TGTGCCAGCAGTCCTGGGGGACAGGGGCCCGGGGAGCTGTTTTTT.

This rearrangement joins TRBV7-6 to TRBJ2-7, with 8 bases lining up with TRBD1. Germline lookup yields CDR1 SGHVS and CDR2 FNYEAQ. Trimming at V came to 1 base and at J to 4 bases, leaving 3 bases not matched to a gene. The CDR3 is 14 residues long. CDR3 region: CASSLGTGRYEQYF. Written as DNA, the CDR3 is TGTGCCAGCAGCTTAGGGACAGGGAGGTACGAGCAGTACTTC.

This chain links TRBV7-7 with TRBJ2-2, with 8 bases lining up with TRBD1. V was clipped by 1 base and J by 3 bases; unmatched bases: 1. CDR1 is SSHAT and CDR2 is FNYEAQ in the germline V gene (reference sequence). This CDR3 has 15 amino acids. CDR3 loop: CASSLGTGYTGELFF. CDR3 nucleotides: TGTGCCAGCAGCTTAGGGACAGGGTACACCGGGGAGCTGTTTTTT. Variable domain in full (rest from reference TRBV7-7 and TRBJ2-2): GAGVSQSPRYKVTKRGQDVTLRCDPISSHATLYWYQQALGQGPEFLTYFNYEAQPDKSGLPSDRFSAERPEGSISTLTIQRTEQRDSAMYRCASSLGTGYTGELFFGEGSRLTVL.

The chain links TRBV5-6 to TRBJ1-3, with a tentative D call TRBD1 (6 bases). Germline assignment: CDR1 SGHDT and CDR2 YYEEEE. CDR3 size: 16 residues. Trimming removed 4 bases from V and 8 bases from J, with 22 bases in between. The CDR3 bases are TGTGCCAGCAGCCACCGGACAGACTGGCGTTTAGACACCATATATTTT. Its protein is CASSHRTDWRLDTIYF.

The rearrangement joins TRBV7-2 to TRBJ2-7, with D possibly matching TRBD1 (6 bases). The CDR3 is 14 residues long. In germline, CDR1 is SGHTA, CDR2 FQGNSA. V gave up 5 bases and J gave up 2 bases, with 13 bases separating them. This CDR3 is CASSASRGAYEQYF. The CDR3 bases are TGTGCCAGCAGCGCCAGCAGGGGCGCCTACGAGCAGTACTTC.

The CDR3 protein is CASSLTRGYTF. The DNA for the CDR3 is TGTGCCAGCAGCTTAACACGAGGCTACACCTTC. The chain links TRBV7-9 to TRBJ1-2, with D hard to call. Trimming removed 2 bases at V and 8 bases at J, with 6 bases between. Germline-derived CDR1 and CDR2 are SEHNR and FQNEAQ (reference sequence). The CDR3 runs to 11 residues.

The rearrangement links TRBV7-8 to TRBJ2-1; 7 nucleotides line up with TRBD2. Germline CDR1 reads SGHVS; CDR2 reads FQNEAQ. Unmatched junction bases numbered 18, after V lost 2 bases and J lost 8 bases. The CDR3 runs to 18 residues. The CDR3 sequence is CASSLLVWRGSLGDEQFF. In nucleotides, the CDR3 is TGTGCCAGCAGCTTATTGGTCTGGCGGGGGAGCCTCGGGGATGAGCAGTTCTTC. Based on the CDR3 plus reference TRBV7-8 and TRBJ2-1, the full variable domain is GAGVSQSPRYKVAKRGQDVALRCDPISGHVSLFWYQQALGQGPEFLTYFQNEAQLDKSGLPSDRFFAERPEGSVSTLKIQRTQQEDSAVYLCASSLLVWRGSLGDEQFFGPGTRLTVL.

Only a few counts were recorded for this clone. V gene TRBV19 combines with J gene TRBJ1-5; D is possibly TRBD1 (6 bases). This CDR3 region has 14 residues. Trimming removed 0 bases from V and 8 bases from J, with 11 bases in between. Germline lookup yields CDR1 LNHDA and CDR2 SQIVND (reference sequence). The CDR3 sequence: CASSIEGTGKPQHF. DNA for the CDR3: TGTGCCAGTAGTATAGAGGGAACAGGGAAGCCCCAGCATTTT.

This clone is a singleton in its sample. V is TRBV4-3 and J is TRBJ2-7; TRBD1 aligns across 8 bases. CDR3 length equals 14 residues. CDR1 and CDR2 from the germline V gene are LGHNA and YSLEER. V trimming: 4 bases; J trimming: 3 bases; junction bases outside the gene matches: 5. The CDR3 DNA is TGCGCCAGCAGCCTCCGGGACAGGAGCTACGAGCAGTACTTC. Its protein is CASSLRDRSYEQYF.

This clone came up a few times. The V and J genes are TRBV7-9 and TRBJ2-1; tentatively, D is TRBD2 (6 bases). Germline V gene data show CDR1 as SEHNR and CDR2 as FQNEAQ (reference sequence). Trimming cost V 10 bases and J 6 bases, with 25 bases left between them. This CDR3 contains 16 residues. CDR3 nucleotides: TGTGCCATCACGCCTAGCGCCCAACCAGACGGCAATGAGCAGTTCTTC. This gives the protein CAITPSAQPDGNEQFF.

The CDR3 sequence: CASSSQARENTEAFF. For the CDR3, the DNA is TGTGCCAGCAGCTCCCAGGCGCGGGAGAACACTGAAGCTTTCTTT. The chain is built from TRBV7-2 and TRBJ1-1; D remains ambiguous. The CDR3 is 15 amino acids. V dropped 4 bases and J dropped 1 base, with 13 bases sitting between them. Germline CDR1 reads SGHTA; CDR2 reads FQGNSA.

The chain employs TRBV9 and TRBJ1-3; D is undetermined. Germline CDR1 reads SGDLS; CDR2 reads YYNGEE. The V end lost 5 bases, the J end lost 1 base, and 19 bases lay between the germline ends. The CDR3 is 17 amino acids. This CDR3 reads CASSSSSLRTSGNTIYF. CDR3 DNA: TGTGCCAGCAGTTCCTCGAGCCTAAGGACTTCTGGAAACACCATATATTTT.

This sequence joins TRBV16 and TRBJ1-1; a weak D match, TRBD1 (6 bases). V was clipped by 4 bases and J by 5 bases, with 8 bases between them. CDR3 length: 12 residues. From germline, CDR1 is KGHSY and CDR2 FQNENV. The CDR3 sequence: CASSPGQTEAFF. As DNA, the CDR3 is TGTGCCAGCAGCCCGGGACAAACTGAAGCTTTCTTT.

The chain uses TRBV6-5 and TRBJ1-2; D perhaps matches TRBD1 (5 bases). The CDR3 runs to 13 residues. Germline V CDR1 and CDR2: MNHEY, SVGAGI. V was trimmed by 0 bases and J by 4 bases, leaving 6 bases between them. In DNA, the CDR3 is TGTGCCAGCAGTTACTCAGGGGCCTATGGCTACACCTTC. Its protein is CASSYSGAYGYTF.

The V gene is TRBV6-1, the J gene TRBJ2-1; 7 bases line up with TRBD2. This CDR3 is 13 amino acids long. J gave up 7 bases and V 2 bases, and 2 bases lay outside the gene matches. Germline V gene data show CDR1 as MNHNS and CDR2 as SASEGT. The CDR3 spells CASSESGVNEQFF. The CDR3 DNA sequence: TGTGCCAGCAGTGAAAGCGGGGTAAATGAGCAGTTCTTC.

This chain links TRBV5-1 with TRBJ2-1; 9 positions agree with TRBD2. The CDR3 runs to 16 residues. J lost 3 bases, V lost 0 bases, and 4 bases had no gene match. Germline assignment: CDR1 SGHRS and CDR2 YFSETQ. The CDR3 protein is CASSLGTSANYNEQFF. CDR3 in DNA: TGCGCCAGCAGCTTGGGGACTAGCGCTAACTACAATGAGCAGTTCTTC.

The chain employs TRBV9 and TRBJ2-7, with 9 bases lining up with TRBD2. The length of the CDR3 is 14 residues. The junction had 2 bases not matched to a gene; V was cut back by 2 bases and J by 2 bases. The V gene's germline CDR1 is SGDLS and CDR2 YYNGEE. The CDR3 nucleotides read TGTGCCAGCAGCGTGACTAGCGGAACCTACGAGCAGTACTTC. This encodes CASSVTSGTYEQYF.

The J gene is TRBJ1-6, the V gene TRBV2; possible D gene TRBD1, 5 bases. The CDR3 contains 14 residues. Trimming removed 2 bases from V and 8 bases from J, with 10 bases in between. Germline values: CDR1 SNHLY, CDR2 FYNNEI. Written as DNA, the CDR3 is TGTGCCAGCAGTGAAATACCCAGGGATTCACCCCTCCACTTT. Protein: CASSEIPRDSPLHF.

The chain recombines TRBV6-5 with TRBJ2-5; 8 nucleotides line up with TRBD1. Trimming cost V 5 bases and J 1 base; bases outside gene matches: 3. Looked up from germline, CDR1 is MNHEY and CDR2 is SVGAGI. The CDR3 consists of 14 residues. The DNA for the CDR3 is TGTGCCAGCAGTCGAACAGGGGGCCAAGAGACCCAGTACTTC. Encoded protein: CASSRTGGQETQYF.

The chain employs TRBV6-1 and TRBJ2-3; 9 positions agree with TRBD2. V shed 1 base, J shed 4 bases, and the junction held 3 bases outside the gene matches. There are 15 residues in the CDR3. Germline V CDR1 and CDR2: MNHNS, SASEGT. The CDR3 loop reads CASSEGASGADTQYF. Here the CDR3 DNA reads TGTGCCAGCAGTGAAGGGGCTAGCGGGGCAGATACGCAGTATTTT.